This entry describes one TCR beta chain. Its antigen is as yet unknown. The sample originates from a study of blood T cells in healthy people across ages. Study-wide results and limits: The study lacked donor CMV status, which possibly confounded expanded clonotype changes.

Combining a sample-barcoded 5' primer with a J-beta primer mix, a second PCR ran for roughly 7 to 12 cycles. TCRdb reprocessed the 5' RACE reads with MiXCR, giving one entry per CDR3 protein. The sample yields hundreds of thousands of distinct CDR3 sequences, about 61% seen once. Between the trimmed V and J ends, which lost 2 bases and 9 bases, there was a span of 14 bases. Germline V gene lookup returns CDR1 SGHTA and CDR2 FQGTGA. The CDR3 contains 14 residues. The sequence was obtained from a middle-aged man in good health. The specimen was blood. The chain is built from TRBV7-3 and TRBJ2-1; maybe TRBD2 (6 bases). CDR3 bases: TGTGCCAGCAGCTTATCGGGAGTTCGTAGTGAGCAGTTCTTC. Its translation is CASSLSGVRSEQFF.